This T cell receptor beta chain was documented in a study of T cell responses to AZD1222 COVID-19 vaccine. Study as a whole: Researchers grouped second doses given at about 4 or about 12 weeks into one pool.

Points on this clone: Its matching antigen is unknown.

General study points: Close to half of all spike-specific TCRs reportedly target regions of the variants that are unmutated.

The repertoire was sequenced with immunoSEQ multiplex PCR; TCRdb's copy has only in-frame clones and lacks some. The profile shows approximately 73,000 clones, roughly four fifths of them singletons. The CDR3 has 13 residues. Germline-derived CDR1 and CDR2 are GTSNPN and SVGIG (reference sequence). V lost 3 bases and J 0 bases, leaving 8 bases between the germline ends. This TCR derives from an adult in good health. The material sequenced was peripheral blood, taken on day 0 of AZD1222 vaccination. This chain connects TRBV30 to TRBJ1-1; TRBD1 might be the D (6 bases). CDR3 DNA sequence: TGTGCCTGGAGACAGGGACTGAACACTGAAGCTTTCTTT. Amino acids: CAWRQGLNTEAFF. The variable domain in full, completed from reference TRBV30 and TRBJ1-1, reads SQTIHQWPATLVQPVGSPLSLECTVEGTSNPNLYWYRQAAGRGLQLLFYSVGIGQISSEVPQNLSASRPQDRQFILSSKKLLLSDSGFYLCAWRQGLNTEAFFGQGTRLTVV.